Listed here are 10 T cell receptor beta chains from one sample, sequenced in a study of shared clonotypes between healthy human individuals. Terminally differentiated effector memory CD45RA+ cells were excluded by CCR7 positive selection of CD45RO-negative cells. Sequencing was performed with immunoSEQ multiplex PCR; in TCRdb, only in-frame clones are kept and a portion is missing. The sample lists millions of clones, 85% to 95% occurring once. Material: naive CD8+ T cells sorted from blood. These receptors all stem from a man younger than 35 in good health.

This chain joins TRBV5-4 and TRBJ2-7, with 9 nucleotides matching TRBD1. Germline V gene data show CDR1 as SGHNT and CDR2 as YYREEE (reference sequence). With 5 bases clipped from V and 8 bases from J, the junction kept 14 bases outside the gene matches. The CDR3 covers 15 residues. CDR3 in amino acids: CASRPIGTGMNQQYF. CDR3 DNA: TGTGCCAGCAGGCCCATTGGGACAGGGATGAACCAGCAGTACTTC.

This sequence joins TRBV4-1 and TRBJ2-3, with D possibly TRBD2 on 6 matching bases. This CDR3 has 17 amino acids. CDR1 MGHRA and CDR2 YSYEKL come from the germline V gene. V lost 0 bases and J 1 base, leaving 14 bases between the germline ends. The CDR3 bases are TGCGCCAGCAGCCAAGACGTGGAAACGGGGGGCACAGATACGCAGTATTTT. It translates to CASSQDVETGGTDTQYF.

The gene calls are TRBV6-5 and TRBJ2-2; D might be TRBD1 (8 bases). This CDR3 comprises 16 residues. Germline V gene sequence: CDR1 MNHEY, CDR2 SVGAGI. V lost 0 bases, J lost 9 bases, and 17 bases lay in between. The CDR3 sequence: CASSYSGTGGGWELFF. Written as DNA, the CDR3 is TGTGCCAGCAGTTACTCCGGGACAGGCGGGGGTTGGGAGCTGTTTTTT.

The V gene is TRBV6-5, the J gene TRBJ1-5, with a weak D call TRBD1 (5 bases). Germline loops: CDR1 MNHEY, CDR2 SVGAGI. This CDR3 has 14 amino acids. With 2 bases removed from V and 7 bases from J, the gap between germline ends came to 12 bases. Here the CDR3 reads CASSYRDGNQPQHF. CDR3 coding DNA: TGTGCCAGCAGTTACAGGGACGGTAACCAGCCCCAGCATTTT.

The chain combines TRBV7-8 with TRBJ2-3; 12 bases map to TRBD2. The J segment lost 4 bases and the V segment lost 5 bases, leaving 7 bases of the junction unmatched. Germline CDR1 reads SGHVS; CDR2 reads FQNEAQ. The CDR3 is made up of 16 amino acids. The CDR3 DNA reads as TGTGCCAGCAGCACCCGACTAGCGGGAGTACCAGATACGCAGTATTTT. The encoded protein is CASSTRLAGVPDTQYF. Drawing the rest from reference TRBV7-8 and TRBJ2-3, the complete variable domain is GAGVSQSPRYKVAKRGQDVALRCDPISGHVSLFWYQQALGQGPEFLTYFQNEAQLDKSGLPSDRFFAERPEGSVSTLKIQRTQQEDSAVYLCASSTRLAGVPDTQYFGPGTRLTVL.

This clone was seen just once. This specimen includes other DNA sequences encoding the same CDR3. J is TRBJ2-7 and V is TRBV9, with a tentative D call TRBD2 (6 bases). CDR3 size: 15 residues. V shed 0 bases and J shed 1 base, with 11 bases lying between them. The V gene's germline CDR1 is SGDLS and CDR2 YYNGEE. The DNA for the CDR3 is TGTGCCAGCAGCGTAGAAGGGACTGAGTCCTACGAGCAGTACTTC. Translated, it gives CASSVEGTESYEQYF.

The chain is built from TRBV27 and TRBJ2-7; 8 bases match TRBD2. J lost 0 bases, V lost 5 bases, and 12 bases had no gene match. The CDR3 is 17 residues long. Germline V gene data show CDR1 as MNHEY and CDR2 as SMNVEV (reference sequence). CDR3 sequence: CASSQVVVGGASYEQYF. The CDR3 DNA follows: TGTGCCAGCAGTCAAGTCGTGGTCGGGGGGGCCTCCTACGAGCAGTACTTC.

The chain joins TRBV4-1 to TRBJ2-2; no definite D call. The CDR3 consists of 15 residues. Trimming left V 1 base short and J 6 bases short, with 12 bases between. Germline V gene sequence: CDR1 MGHRA, CDR2 YSYEKL. CDR3 bases: TGCGCCAGCAGCCAAGGGATGCCAGGACCCGGGGAGCTGTTTTTT. Residues: CASSQGMPGPGELFF.

This clone appeared once. The V gene is TRBV30, the J gene TRBJ2-2; 10 positions match TRBD2. Looked up from germline, CDR1 is GTSNPN and CDR2 is SVGIG (reference sequence). V was clipped by 0 bases and J by 1 base; unmatched bases: 5. CDR3 length: 17 amino acids. CDR3 amino acids: CAWSVFSGRGNTGELFF. CDR3 DNA: TGTGCCTGGAGTGTGTTCAGCGGGAGGGGGAACACCGGGGAGCTGTTTTTT.

J is TRBJ1-1 and V is TRBV6-1; a possible D gene is TRBD1 (5 bases). The CDR3 has 12 residues. Trimming left V 11 bases short and J 2 bases short, with 12 bases between. Germline V gene data show CDR1 as MNHNS and CDR2 as SASEGT. The CDR3 DNA reads as TGTGCCGGAGCAGGGCTTAACACTGAAGCTTTCTTT. Encoded protein: CAGAGLNTEAFF.